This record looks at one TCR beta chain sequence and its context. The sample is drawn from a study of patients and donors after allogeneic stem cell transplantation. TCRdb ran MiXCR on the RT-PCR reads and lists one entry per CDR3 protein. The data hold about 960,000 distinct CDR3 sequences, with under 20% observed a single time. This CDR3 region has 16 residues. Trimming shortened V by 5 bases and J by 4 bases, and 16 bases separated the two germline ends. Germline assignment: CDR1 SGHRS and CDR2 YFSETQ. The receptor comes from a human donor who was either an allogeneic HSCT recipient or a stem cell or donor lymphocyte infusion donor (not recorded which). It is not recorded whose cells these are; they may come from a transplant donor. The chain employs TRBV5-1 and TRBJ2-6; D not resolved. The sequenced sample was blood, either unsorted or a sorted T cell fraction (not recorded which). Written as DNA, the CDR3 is TGCGCCAGCAGTTCTCAAGGGCGAGGAGGGGCCAACGTCCTGACTTTC. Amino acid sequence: CASSSQGRGGANVLTF.